The 31 T cell receptor beta chains presented below share a single source sample, sequenced in a study of T cells in Graves' hyperthyroidism and ophthalmopathy. The investigators amplified TCR beta CDR3 regions from RNA transcripts. In the first-round RT-PCR of the TCR CDR3, the HTBI primer set was used. MiXCR, run by TCRdb on the multiplex PCR reads, gives a single entry per CDR3 protein. Of about 640,000 distinct CDR3 sequences listed, 20% to 25% are singletons. Sequencing was carried out using blood. Receptors were obtained from a man aged 30 to 45 with Graves' ophthalmopathy.

The chain has TRBV2 and TRBJ2-7; no clear D. This CDR3 has 15 amino acids. Germline CDR1 reads SNHLY; CDR2 reads FYNNEI. With 8 bases removed from V and 0 bases from J, the gap between germline ends came to 17 bases. The CDR3 here is CASAFWESGSYEQYF. CDR3 bases: TGTGCCAGCGCCTTTTGGGAATCTGGCTCCTACGAGCAGTACTTC.

Only a few counts were recorded for this clonotype. V gene TRBV20-1 combines with J gene TRBJ1-5; D is perhaps TRBD1 (5 bases). From germline, CDR1 is DFQATT and CDR2 SNEGSKA (reference sequence). The V end was cut by 6 bases, the J end by 0 bases, with 15 bases between. The CDR3 runs 15 residues. As DNA, the CDR3 is TGCAGTGCCTTAGTGTTCGGGGGTAGCAATCAGCCCCAGCATTTT. Amino acids: CSALVFGGSNQPQHF.

The rearrangement links TRBV30 to TRBJ1-1; D gene unclear. The CDR3 totals 14 residues. V was shortened by 6 bases and J by 7 bases, with 21 bases between the two germline ends. CDR1 GTSNPN and CDR2 SVGIG come from the germline V gene (reference sequence). CDR3 sequence (DNA): TGTGCCTGTTACCCTGTCCCCCTTCCTAATGAAGCTTTCTTT. It codes for CACYPVPLPNEAFF. Based on the CDR3 plus reference TRBV30 and TRBJ1-1, the full variable domain is SQTIHQWPATLVQPVGSPLSLECTVEGTSNPNLYWYRQAAGRGLQLLFYSVGIGQISSEVPQNLSASRPQDRQFILSSKKLLLSDSGFYLCACYPVPLPNEAFFGQGTRLTVV.

Remarks on this clonotype: Compared with germline, one end of the junction differs, possibly owing to a read error. The rearrangement joins TRBV7-2 to TRBJ2-5; 7 bases are shared with TRBD1. The CDR3 is 15 residues long. The germline V gene encodes CDR1 SGHTA and CDR2 FQGNSA. As DNA, the CDR3 is TGCGCCAGCAGTGGTCTTTTGGGACAGCAAGAGACCCAGTACTTC. It specifies CASSGLLGQQETQYF.

This sequence joins TRBV28 and TRBJ2-7; no firm D call. V lost 6 bases and J 2 bases, leaving 14 bases between the germline ends. There are 14 residues in the CDR3. CDR1 and CDR2 from the germline V gene are MDHEN and SYDVKM. CDR3 nucleotide sequence: TGTGCCAGCAGCTCGGCGGCCCCCCCCTACGAGCAGTACTTC. This codes for CASSSAAPPYEQYF.

V usage is TRBV6-1 and J usage is TRBJ2-4; D is uncertain. Trimming removed 6 bases at V and 6 bases at J, with 9 bases between. CDR3 length equals 12 residues. CDR1 and CDR2 from the germline V gene are MNHNS and SASEGT. The CDR3, as DNA: TGTGCCAGCAGCACGACGGGAAACATTCAGTACTTC. It encodes CASSTTGNIQYF.

This clonotype was observed many times. The chain couples TRBV6-2 or TRBV6-3 to TRBJ1-1; TRBD1 might be the D (6 bases). The CDR3 covers 16 residues. The germline CDR1 and CDR2 sequences are MNHEY and SVGEGT. Trimming pared 7 bases from V and 0 bases from J, leaving 18 bases between. The CDR3 sequence: CASTRGGHIVNTEAFF. In DNA, the CDR3 is TGTGCCAGCACCCGAGGGGGGCACATAGTGAACACTGAAGCTTTCTTT.

This clonotype was found many times. The chain recombines TRBV20-1 with TRBJ2-5, with D hard to call. V was cut by 6 bases and J by 5 bases, with 13 bases left in between. Germline assignment: CDR1 DFQATT and CDR2 SNEGSKA (reference sequence). This CDR3 is built from 12 residues. The DNA of the CDR3 is TGCAGTGCCAGCGCCCCCGAGGAGACCCAGTACTTC. It is translated as CSASAPEETQYF.

This clonotype was counted ten times or more. The chain combines TRBV11-2 with TRBJ2-7, with D perhaps matching TRBD2 (6 bases). The CDR3 is made up of 14 amino acids. V was pared by 6 bases and J by 5 bases, with 17 bases between. Germline CDR1 is SGHAT and CDR2 is FQNNGV. In DNA, the CDR3 is TGTGCCAGCAGGTCTAGGGAGGATAGGGACGAGCAGTACTTC. Protein: CASRSREDRDEQYF.

Many counts were recorded for this clonotype. The rearrangement joins TRBV11-2 to TRBJ2-7; unclear D gene. Trimming pared 0 bases from V and 2 bases from J, leaving 11 bases between. Per the germline V gene, CDR1 is SGHAT and CDR2 is FQNNGV. The CDR3 is made up of 15 amino acids. CDR3 nucleotides: TGTGCCAGCAGCTTAGATCAGTTGGTCCCCTACGAGCAGTACTTC. As protein: CASSLDQLVPYEQYF. The full variable domain, completed using reference TRBV11-2 and TRBJ2-7, is EAGVAQSPRYKIIEKRQSVAFWCNPISGHATLYWYQQILGQGPKLLIQFQNNGVVDDSQLPKDRFSAERLKGVDSTLKIQPAKLEDSAVYLCASSLDQLVPYEQYFGPGTRLTVT.

In this sample, this clonotype turned up a few times. The rearrangement links TRBV19 to TRBJ2-3; D call uncertain. Germline lookup yields CDR1 LNHDA and CDR2 SQIVND (reference sequence). The CDR3 has 14 amino acids. V was cut by 7 bases and J by 2 bases, with 13 bases left in between. This CDR3 reads CASKERFSTDTQYF. CDR3 nucleotide sequence: TGTGCCAGTAAGGAGAGGTTTTCCACAGATACGCAGTATTTT.

This clonotype was picked up a small number of times. This chain connects TRBV10-3 to TRBJ2-1, with D unresolved. This CDR3 spans 11 amino acids. V was trimmed by 8 bases and J by 7 bases, leaving 9 bases between them. Per germline, CDR1 ENHRY and CDR2 SYGVKD. CDR3 in DNA: TGTGCCATCGGCCTTCAAAATGAGCAGTTCTTC. It translates to CAIGLQNEQFF.

This clonotype was observed a handful of times. The chain links TRBV4-2 to TRBJ1-3; D not certain. Germline CDR1 reads LGHNA; CDR2 reads YNFKEQ. The V end was cut by 0 bases, the J end by 0 bases, with 9 bases between. There are 16 residues in the CDR3. The CDR3 region has the DNA TGTGCCAGCAGCCAAGAATTTTTTCTCTCTGGAAACACCATATATTTT. Residues: CASSQEFFLSGNTIYF.

This clonotype was seen more than once but under ten times. The rearrangement uses TRBV7-2 and TRBJ1-2, with a tentative D call TRBD1 (6 bases). The CDR3 runs to 14 residues. Germline V lookup: CDR1 SGHTA, CDR2 FQGNSA. V was cut by 5 bases and J by 4 bases, with 14 bases left in between. This chain's CDR3 is CASSTSPGVYGYTF. In DNA form, the CDR3 reads TGTGCCAGCAGCACCTCCCCAGGGGTCTATGGCTACACCTTC.

This clonotype showed up just a few times. This sequence joins TRBV3-1 and TRBJ1-2; possibly TRBD1 for D (5 bases). The CDR3 totals 14 residues. Germline V gives CDR1 LGHDT, CDR2 YNNKEL (reference sequence). The germline V and J ends were trimmed by 0 bases and 5 bases, with 10 bases remaining between them. CDR3 protein: CASSQDLSGYGYTF. CDR3 sequence (DNA): TGTGCCAGCAGCCAAGATCTGTCAGGGTATGGCTACACCTTC.

There are a few counts of this clonotype. DNA of the CDR3: TGCAGCGTTGAAGACGAGCATTCCTACGAGCAGTACTTC. Amino acid sequence: CSVEDEHSYEQYF. The V and J genes are TRBV29-1 and TRBJ2-7; unclear D gene. There are 13 residues in the CDR3. Germline V gene sequence: CDR1 SQVTM, CDR2 ANQGSEA. The V end lost 0 bases, the J end lost 1 base, and 7 bases lay between the germline ends.

The CDR3 DNA reads TGTGCCAGCAGTCGGGGACCCGCGGCTGAAGCTTTCTTT. This gives the protein CASSRGPAAEAFF. The rearrangement joins TRBV6-2 or TRBV6-3 to TRBJ1-1; TRBD1 is a possible D gene (5 bases). Trimming left V 5 bases short and J 6 bases short, with 13 bases between. CDR3 length: 13 amino acids. The germline V gene encodes CDR1 MNHEY and CDR2 SVGEGT.

This clonotype was counted a few times. The chain recombines TRBV2 with TRBJ2-2, with D perhaps matching TRBD2 (6 bases). CDR1 and CDR2 (germline): SNHLY, FYNNEI. Between the trimmed V and J ends, which lost 5 bases and 2 bases, there was a span of 15 bases. This CDR3 comprises 16 residues. The CDR3 protein is CASSQVGAGNTGELFF. The CDR3 DNA reads TGTGCCAGCAGTCAAGTTGGAGCGGGTAACACCGGGGAGCTGTTTTTT.

This clonotype was observed a handful of times. The chain is built from TRBV27 and TRBJ1-6, with D perhaps TRBD1 (5 bases). Germline CDR1 is MNHEY and CDR2 is SMNVEV (reference sequence). The V end was cut by 4 bases, the J end by 6 bases, with 10 bases between. The CDR3 is 14 amino acids. The CDR3 loop is CASSSRRGNSPLHF. CDR3 nucleotide sequence: TGTGCCAGCAGTTCCAGGAGGGGTAATTCACCCCTCCACTTT.

In the case of this clonotype: This sequence may be a read error, since a much larger clone differs from it by one base. The chain links TRBV12-3 or TRBV12-4 to TRBJ1-5, with TRBD1 as a possible D gene (5 bases). CDR3 length: 13 amino acids. CDR3 loop: CTSSLRESQPQHF. CDR3 coding DNA: TGTACCAGCAGTCTCAGGGAAAGCCAGCCCCAGCATTTT.

The chain joins TRBV12-3 or TRBV12-4 to TRBJ2-7, with unresolved D. CDR3 length: 17 residues. Trimming stripped 0 bases from V and 0 bases from J, with 15 bases between. This chain's CDR3 is CASSLAPTTRSSYEQYF. Here the CDR3 DNA reads TGTGCCAGCAGTTTAGCCCCCACTACCCGCAGCTCCTACGAGCAGTACTTC.

This clonotype has a handful of counts. The rearrangement links TRBV3-1 to TRBJ2-1; TRBD2 agrees at 13 bases. Per the germline V gene, CDR1 is LGHDT and CDR2 is YNNKEL (reference sequence). This CDR3 has 16 residues. With V trimmed by 3 bases and J by 4 bases, 3 bases remained unmatched. The CDR3 is CASSQGGLAGYNEQFF. CDR3 bases: TGTGCCAGCAGCCAGGGGGGACTAGCGGGATACAATGAGCAGTTCTTC.

This sequence joins TRBV2 and TRBJ2-3; 8 nucleotides align to TRBD2. Per the germline V gene, CDR1 is SNHLY and CDR2 is FYNNEI. This CDR3 is built from 15 residues. V was pared by 6 bases and J by 1 base, with 6 bases of the junction left unmatched. This CDR3 is CASRTGLAGTDTQYF. Here the CDR3 DNA reads TGTGCCAGCAGAACCGGACTAGCAGGCACAGATACGCAGTATTTT.

The genes are TRBV7-2 and TRBJ2-2; D not certain. The germline V gene encodes CDR1 SGHTA and CDR2 FQGNSA. The germline V and J ends were trimmed by 2 bases and 9 bases, with 4 bases remaining between them. This CDR3 has 11 amino acids. The CDR3 DNA follows: TGTGCCAGCAGCTTACGGAGGGAGCTGTTTTTT. Translating it yields CASSLRRELFF.

The chain links TRBV28 to TRBJ2-1; D ambiguous. The CDR3 contains 15 residues. The germline V gene has CDR1 MDHEN and CDR2 SYDVKM. Trimming pared 1 base from V and 0 bases from J, leaving 7 bases between. The CDR3 loop is CASSLSTDSYNEQFF. In nucleotides, the CDR3 is TGTGCCAGCAGTTTATCCACCGACTCCTACAATGAGCAGTTCTTC.

This clonotype was seen only once. The rearrangement links TRBV20-1 to TRBJ2-7; D ambiguous. V shed 0 bases and J shed 2 bases, with 14 bases lying between them. Germline V lookup: CDR1 DFQATT, CDR2 SNEGSKA (reference sequence). The CDR3 has 15 amino acids. The CDR3, as DNA: TGCAGTGCTAGAGAAGGGTGGCCCGGAACCTACGAGCAGTACTTC. Protein sequence: CSAREGWPGTYEQYF.

The chain carries TRBV27 and TRBJ1-5; the match to TRBD1 covers 9 bases. Germline V gives CDR1 MNHEY, CDR2 SMNVEV (reference sequence). With 7 bases clipped from V and 4 bases from J, the junction kept 5 bases outside the gene matches. The CDR3 totals 14 residues. CDR3 sequence (DNA): TGTGCCAGCAAACCCGGGACAGGGAATCAGCCCCAGCATTTT. It encodes CASKPGTGNQPQHF.

The chain links TRBV9 to TRBJ2-1, with 11 bases aligning to TRBD2. The CDR3 loop spans 15 amino acids. Germline V gene sequence: CDR1 SGDLS, CDR2 YYNGEE. Losses at the gene ends were 0 bases for V and 5 bases for J; bases not matched to a gene: 1. The CDR3, as DNA: TGTGCCAGCAGCGTAGCGGGACTAGCGGACAATGAGCAGTTCTTC. This translates into CASSVAGLADNEQFF.

This clonotype was recorded once. The chain joins TRBV6-1 to TRBJ1-1, with D perhaps matching TRBD1 (6 bases). In germline, CDR1 is MNHNS, CDR2 SASEGT. This CDR3 has 16 residues. Trimming stripped 2 bases from V and 11 bases from J, with 24 bases between. CDR3 loop: CASSEIPGAGQRTAFF. CDR3 nucleotides: TGTGCCAGCAGTGAAATCCCGGGGGCAGGCCAAAGGACCGCTTTCTTT.

J is TRBJ2-1 and V is TRBV28; 10 nucleotides align to TRBD1. The CDR3 sequence is 16 residues long. Germline lookup yields CDR1 MDHEN and CDR2 SYDVKM. V was clipped by 5 bases and J by 8 bases; unmatched bases: 12. CDR3 sequence reads: CASSRPGQGDSYEQFF. CDR3 nucleotide sequence: TGTGCCAGCAGTCGACCTGGACAGGGGGATTCATATGAGCAGTTCTTC.

This chain joins TRBV4-1 and TRBJ2-7; 8 nucleotides match TRBD1. Germline V gives CDR1 MGHRA, CDR2 YSYEKL. Germline trimming cut 7 bases from V and 5 bases from J; bases unmatched to any gene: 13. This CDR3 contains 15 residues. The CDR3 protein is CASNLKLPGGDEQYF. The CDR3 DNA is TGCGCCAGCAACCTTAAGTTGCCAGGGGGCGACGAGCAGTACTTC.